Shown below are 15 T cell receptor beta chains from a single sample sequenced in a study of T cells after posttransplantation cyclophosphamide. Using immunoSEQ multiplex PCR, the repertoire was profiled, and TCRdb retains in-frame clones only, with some absent. Of about 7,000 clones listed, 75% to 95% were seen once; the top ten hold 3.9%. The source material was CD4+ T cells sorted from blood. The receptors shown here come from a woman aged 50 to 60 in good health and a related stem cell transplant donor.

The V call is TRBV7-9, the J call TRBJ2-7; unclear D gene. V lost 4 bases to trimming and J lost 0 bases, with 10 bases between them. This CDR3 is built from 14 residues. Germline V lookup: CDR1 SEHNR, CDR2 FQNEAQ (reference sequence). The CDR3 region is CASSYTSISYEQYF. DNA for the CDR3: TGTGCCAGCAGCTATACATCGATCTCCTACGAGCAGTACTTC.

This chain connects TRBV5-1 to TRBJ2-7; 7 bases agree with TRBD1. The CDR3 extends over 16 amino acids. The ends lost 4 bases at V and 6 bases at J; junction bases unmatched: 16. Germline CDR1 is SGHRS and CDR2 is YFSETQ. The CDR3 nucleotides are TGCGCCAGCAGCCGATCGGAGACAGGGCCCTCTGGCGAGCAGTACTTC. Residues: CASSRSETGPSGEQYF.

The chain employs TRBV27 and TRBJ1-5, with 9 bases matching TRBD1. Germline V lookup: CDR1 MNHEY, CDR2 SMNVEV (reference sequence). The CDR3 covers 15 residues. After removal of 7 bases from V and 4 bases from J, the junction contained 8 bases not matched to a gene. The CDR3 reads CASKVGQGPNQPQHF. CDR3 coding DNA: TGTGCCAGCAAAGTGGGACAGGGACCGAATCAGCCCCAGCATTTT.

V and J are TRBV5-4 and TRBJ1-4, with 8 bases aligning to TRBD1. Germline V CDR1 and CDR2: SGHNT, YYREEE (reference sequence). The CDR3 is made up of 17 amino acids. Losses at the gene ends were 0 bases for V and 7 bases for J; bases not matched to a gene: 11. CDR3 region: CASSLDLQGAQGEKLFF. CDR3 bases: TGTGCCAGCAGCTTGGACCTCCAGGGGGCGCAGGGTGAAAAACTGTTTTTT.

V and J are TRBV4-2 and TRBJ1-4; D unresolved. With 1 base removed from V and 0 bases from J, the gap between germline ends came to 6 bases. Germline assignment: CDR1 LGHNA and CDR2 YNFKEQ. The CDR3 runs to 15 residues. The CDR3 loop reads CASSQADTTNEKLFF. For the CDR3, the DNA is TGTGCCAGCAGCCAAGCCGACACAACTAATGAAAAACTGTTTTTT.

The chain uses TRBV19 and TRBJ1-2, with 8 bases that match TRBD1. This CDR3 spans 14 amino acids. Germline-derived CDR1 and CDR2 are LNHDA and SQIVND (reference sequence). The V and J ends lost 6 bases and 1 base, in that order; junction bases with no gene match: 4. The CDR3 protein is CASRHGQGNYGYTF. The CDR3 DNA reads as TGTGCCAGTAGGCATGGACAGGGTAACTATGGCTACACCTTC.

The rearrangement uses TRBV28 and TRBJ2-5; 7 bases agree with TRBD1. The CDR3 spans 14 residues. Germline-derived CDR1 and CDR2 are MDHEN and SYDVKM. The junction had 7 bases not matched to a gene; V was cut back by 4 bases and J by 5 bases. Here the CDR3 reads CASSSRQGRETQYF. The DNA for the CDR3 is TGTGCCAGCAGTTCGAGACAGGGCAGGGAGACCCAGTACTTC.

V usage is TRBV28 and J usage is TRBJ1-6, with a tentative D call TRBD1 (5 bases). The CDR3 has 15 residues. Trimming took 5 bases from V and 12 from J, leaving 20 bases between them. Germline V gene data show CDR1 as MDHEN and CDR2 as SYDVKM. CDR3 bases: TGTGCCAGCAGTCCCCCAGCGGGGACGGGCCGACCCCTCCACTTT. Protein: CASSPPAGTGRPLHF.

The rearrangement uses TRBV6-6 and TRBJ1-1; 9 bases are shared with TRBD1. J was trimmed by 3 bases and V by 7 bases; bases with no gene match: 9. The CDR3 extends over 15 amino acids. From germline, CDR1 is MNHNY and CDR2 SVGAGI (reference sequence). CDR3 DNA: TGTGCCAGCACCTCGGACAGGGGAGACGACACTGAAGCTTTCTTT. Its protein is CASTSDRGDDTEAFF.

V is TRBV25-1 and J is TRBJ1-1; tentative D call: TRBD1 (5 bases). Trimming cost V 7 bases and J 7 bases, with 16 bases left between them. Germline loops: CDR1 MGHDK, CDR2 SYGVNS. The CDR3 is 13 amino acids. CDR3 in amino acids: CASMDWTGGEAFF. The CDR3 region has the DNA TGTGCCAGCATGGATTGGACGGGGGGTGAAGCTTTCTTT. The whole variable domain, remainder taken from reference TRBV25-1 and TRBJ1-1, is EADIYQTPRYLVIGTGKKITLECSQTMGHDKMYWYQQDPGMELHLIHYSYGVNSTEKGDLSSESTVSRIRTEHFPLTLESARPSHTSQYLCASMDWTGGEAFFGQGTRLTVV.

The rearrangement joins TRBV19 to TRBJ1-4, with TRBD1 matching over 9 bases. CDR1 and CDR2 from the germline V gene are LNHDA and SQIVND (reference sequence). V gave up 0 bases and J gave up 8 bases; unmatched junction bases: 7. The CDR3 sequence is 16 residues long. The CDR3 here is CASSIDRTGVGEKLFF. The CDR3 coding sequence is TGTGCCAGTAGTATAGATCGGACAGGGGTGGGAGAAAAACTGTTTTTT.

The chain links TRBV10-3 to TRBJ2-5, with D tentatively TRBD2 (6 bases). With 0 bases removed from V and 0 bases from J, the gap between germline ends came to 14 bases. Germline V gene sequence: CDR1 ENHRY, CDR2 SYGVKD. This CDR3 has 17 residues. The CDR3 loop reads CAISESPGGGDQETQYF. The CDR3 DNA is TGTGCCATCAGTGAGTCGCCCGGGGGTGGGGACCAAGAGACCCAGTACTTC.

The genes are TRBV11-2 and TRBJ2-1; 7 bases are a match to TRBD2. The CDR3 is 14 residues long. V was clipped by 0 bases and J by 15 bases; unmatched bases: 11. The germline V gene has CDR1 SGHAT and CDR2 FQNNGV. The CDR3 sequence: CASSLDLAGEYPFF. CDR3 DNA sequence: TGTGCCAGCAGCTTAGATCTCGCGGGAGAGTATCCGTTCTTC.

The chain carries TRBV11-2 and TRBJ1-2; D remains unclear. The CDR3 spans 14 residues. Trimming pared 0 bases from V and 5 bases from J, leaving 10 bases between. CDR1 and CDR2 from the germline V gene are SGHAT and FQNNGV. CDR3 amino acids: CASSLERGRYGYTF. The CDR3, as DNA: TGTGCCAGCAGCTTAGAACGAGGGAGGTATGGCTACACCTTC.

This clone was counted a single time. The CDR3 sequence is CASSQALGTGNYEQYF. The CDR3 region has the DNA TGCGCCAGCAGCCAAGCCCTCGGGACAGGGAACTACGAGCAGTACTTC. The rearrangement links TRBV4-1 to TRBJ2-7, with TRBD1 identical over 9 bases. The CDR3 contains 16 residues. Germline V gives CDR1 MGHRA, CDR2 YSYEKL. The trim removed 1 base at V and 3 bases at J, leaving 7 bases unmatched.